This T cell receptor (beta chain) originates from a study of OX40 agonist ivuxolimab in advanced cancers. Study context: The eligibility criteria allowed prior anti-PD-1, anti-PD-L1 or anti-CTLA-4 therapy, and approximately 40% had some.

Study results and limitations: There were, on average, more expanded clones in CD8+ T cells than in CD4+.

Patients were ineligible given autoimmune disease history or systemic immunosuppression. The timepoints at which blood was sampled were baseline, cycle 4 day 1, and cycle 7 day 1. The CDR3 runs 13 residues. Germline loops: CDR1 ENHRY, CDR2 SYGVKD. Trimming took 4 bases from V and 1 from J, leaving 5 bases between them. Sequenced by immunoSEQ multiplex PCR; TCRdb stores in-frame clones only, minus some. The sample shows 65,000 to 95,000 clones, less than 90% of them seen only once. Of note for this clone: Its target is unknown.

The source is an adult with an advanced solid tumor such as melanoma, head and neck, liver or kidney cancer. The chain uses TRBV10-3 and TRBJ1-5; D remains unclear. Sequenced material: CD4+ or CD8+ T cells sorted from blood, taken in a trial of the OX40 agonist ivuxolimab. CDR3 nucleotide sequence: TGTGCCATCAGTGTCTTGAGCAATCAGCCCCAGCATTTT. Amino acid sequence: CAISVLSNQPQHF.